The present T cell receptor (beta chain) was sequenced within a study of T cells in Graves' hyperthyroidism and ophthalmopathy. J was trimmed by 5 bases and V by 0 bases; bases with no gene match: 8. CDR3 size: 17 residues. The germline CDR1 and CDR2 sequences are MNHEY and SVGAGI. As to this clonotype: No antigen is known for it.

Among the patients, aged 18 to 65, hyperthyroidism was newly diagnosed and had lasted under 2 months. Uncontrolled infection, other autoimmune disease, pregnancy or lactation led to exclusion. TCR beta CDR3 sequences were amplified from RNA transcripts. Using the HTBI primer set, a first-round RT-PCR was run on the TCR CDR3. TCRdb processed the multiplex PCR reads anew with MiXCR; each CDR3 protein has one entry. The sample holds nearly 750,000 distinct CDR3 sequences, 35% seen once. General study results and limits: In validation, the model predicted ophthalmopathy. These predictions came a median roughly 7.1 months before onset. Blood also held most thyroid clonotypes expanded beyond 0.001.

Sequencing was performed on blood. The sequence was collected from a woman aged 40-49 years with Graves' hyperthyroidism. This sequence joins TRBV6-5 and TRBJ1-1, with 11 bases lining up with TRBD1. The CDR3 region is CASSYSRDRGGRTEAFF. The CDR3 coding sequence is TGTGCCAGCAGTTACTCTCGGGACAGGGGGGGAAGAACTGAAGCTTTCTTT.